One sample yielded the 24 T cell receptor beta chains listed below, sequenced in a study of IL-17A CD8 T cells in psoriatic arthritis synovium. Libraries were prepared by immunoSEQ multiplex PCR; TCRdb keeps only in-frame clonotypes and omits some of them. The table shows under 2,500 clones, with around 72% occurring only once. CD3+ T cells, isolated magnetically, got PMA and ionomycin for more than 1.3 hours before cytokine secretion labeling. Actively inflamed joints of psoriatic arthritis patients supplied the aspirated synovial fluid. The specimen was IFN-gamma+ CD8+ T cells from synovial fluid. Subset: IL-17A-IFNgamma+ memory CD8+ (Tc1) cells. Source of these receptors: a human donor with psoriatic arthritis.

The gene calls are TRBV19 and TRBJ2-1; 8 bases are a match to TRBD2. Per germline, CDR1 LNHDA and CDR2 SQIVND (reference sequence). Losses at the gene ends were 9 bases for V and 3 bases for J; bases not matched to a gene: 4. CDR3 length equals 13 residues. The CDR3 region is CASASGLYNEQFF. The CDR3, as DNA: TGTGCCAGCGCTAGCGGGCTCTACAATGAGCAGTTCTTC.

The chain combines TRBV27 with TRBJ2-3; D gene ambiguous. This CDR3 contains 16 residues. Per germline, CDR1 MNHEY and CDR2 SMNVEV (reference sequence). The ends were cut back, 1 base at V and 2 bases at J, with 13 bases in the middle. CDR3: CASSLFPGRYTDTQYF. The CDR3, as DNA: TGTGCCAGCAGTTTATTCCCCGGACGGTACACAGATACGCAGTATTTT.

The chain uses TRBV5-1 and TRBJ1-3; tentative D call: TRBD1 (6 bases). The CDR3 loop spans 15 amino acids. The V end lost 4 bases, the J end lost 4 bases, and 15 bases lay between the germline ends. CDR1 and CDR2 (germline): SGHRS, YFSETQ. CDR3 residues: CASSPEGGRGNTIYF. For the CDR3, the DNA is TGCGCCAGCAGCCCGGAGGGGGGGCGCGGAAACACCATATATTTT. The full variable domain, with the rest looked up from reference TRBV5-1 and TRBJ1-3, is KAGVTQTPRYLIKTRGQQVTLSCSPISGHRSVSWYQQTPGQGLQFLFEYFSETQRNKGNFPGRFSGRQFSNSRSEMNVSTLELGDSALYLCASSPEGGRGNTIYFGEGSWLTVV.

The chain is built from TRBV30 and TRBJ1-1; D is uncertain. Trimming removed 2 bases at V and 2 bases at J, with 12 bases between. The CDR3 is 14 amino acids. In germline, CDR1 is GTSNPN, CDR2 SVGIG (reference sequence). The CDR3 sequence: CAWSRTDGNTEAFF. CDR3 coding DNA: TGTGCCTGGAGTCGTACAGATGGTAACACTGAAGCTTTCTTT.

The chain recombines TRBV19 with TRBJ2-7; 14 bases agree with TRBD2. The germline CDR1 and CDR2 sequences are LNHDA and SQIVND (reference sequence). V lost 3 bases to trimming and J lost 5 bases; unmatched junction nucleotides: 15. The CDR3 sequence is 19 residues long. The CDR3 protein is CASSMPTSGRAAEFNEQYF. Here the CDR3 DNA reads TGTGCCAGTAGTATGCCGACTAGCGGGAGGGCGGCGGAGTTTAACGAGCAGTACTTC.

This clone has only one observation. J is TRBJ1-5 and V is TRBV27; 9 bases map to TRBD1. V lost 5 bases and J lost 1; bases outside the gene matches: 6. CDR3 length: 16 amino acids. Germline-derived CDR1 and CDR2 are MNHEY and SMNVEV (reference sequence). The CDR3 loop is CASSPSGTGSNQPQHF. The DNA of the CDR3 is TGTGCCAGCAGTCCTTCCGGGACAGGGAGCAATCAGCCCCAGCATTTT.

This clone was observed a few times. The V and J genes are TRBV5-1 and TRBJ2-7; TRBD1 aligns across 9 bases. Losses at the gene ends were 4 bases for V and 2 bases for J; bases not matched to a gene: 7. Per germline, CDR1 SGHRS and CDR2 YFSETQ. The CDR3 is 15 residues long. In DNA form, the CDR3 reads TGCGCCAGCAGCCCCGGGACAGGGCTACCCTACGAGCAGTACGTC. It codes for CASSPGTGLPYEQYV.

V usage is TRBV2 and J usage is TRBJ2-6; 7 bases fit TRBD2. The V and J ends lost 2 bases and 0 bases, in that order; junction bases with no gene match: 19. Germline CDR1 is SNHLY and CDR2 is FYNNEI. The CDR3 is made up of 22 amino acids. The DNA for the CDR3 is TGTGCCAGCAGTGAATTAAACGCGGTCGTGGTAGCGGGCCCCTCTGGGGCCAACGTCCTGACTTTC. Translated, it gives CASSELNAVVVAGPSGANVLTF. The whole variable domain, filled in from reference TRBV2 and TRBJ2-6, reads EPEVTQTPSHQVTQMGQEVILRCVPISNHLYFYWYRQILGQKVEFLVSFYNNEISEKSEIFDDQFSVERPDGSNFTLKIRSTKLEDSAMYFCASSELNAVVVAGPSGANVLTFGAGSRLTVL.

The rearrangement links TRBV15 to TRBJ1-3; unclear D gene. The CDR3 spans 13 residues. Germline values: CDR1 LNHNV, CDR2 YYDKDF (reference sequence). V was clipped by 0 bases and J by 4 bases, with 4 bases between them. CDR3 sequence reads: CATSREFGNTIYF. The CDR3 nucleotides are TGTGCCACCAGCAGAGAATTCGGAAACACCATATATTTT.

In its sample, this clone was seen a few times. V usage is TRBV4-2 and J usage is TRBJ2-6, with 8 nucleotides matching TRBD1. The CDR3 runs to 16 residues. Germline CDR1 and CDR2: LGHNA and YNFKEQ. The ends lost 0 bases at V and 2 bases at J; junction bases unmatched: 0. CDR3 loop: CASSQEQGAGANVLTF. The CDR3 bases are TGTGCCAGCAGCCAAGAACAGGGGGCTGGGGCCAACGTCCTGACTTTC.

This chain links TRBV27 with TRBJ2-1; D is possibly TRBD1 (6 bases). Trimming took 4 bases from V and 0 from J, leaving 10 bases between them. The V gene's germline CDR1 is MNHEY and CDR2 SMNVEV (reference sequence). There are 15 residues in the CDR3. The CDR3 DNA reads as TGTGCCAGCAGTTCAGCGGACAGCTCCTACAATGAGCAGTTCTTC. Amino acid sequence: CASSSADSSYNEQFF.

The chain carries TRBV7-2 and TRBJ2-4; D is ambiguous. The CDR3 runs 14 residues. V lost 5 bases to trimming and J lost 0 bases, with 8 bases between them. Germline V gene data show CDR1 as SGHTA and CDR2 as FQGNSA. CDR3 bases: TGTGCCAGCAGCCTCGACATAGCCAAAAACATTCAGTACTTC. Protein: CASSLDIAKNIQYF.

The chain has TRBV6-6 and TRBJ2-6; no firm D call. V was shortened by 0 bases and J by 0 bases, with 3 bases between the two germline ends. The CDR3 loop spans 15 amino acids. CDR1 MNHNY and CDR2 SVGAGI come from the germline V gene (reference sequence). CDR3 loop: CASSYSSSGANVLTF. For the CDR3, the DNA is TGTGCCAGCAGTTACTCGAGCTCTGGGGCCAACGTCCTGACTTTC.

The rearrangement links TRBV29-1 to TRBJ2-1, with 10 bases matching TRBD2. This CDR3 has 13 residues. The V segment lost 7 bases and the J segment 2 bases; nucleotides outside the gene matches: 2. Germline CDR1 is SQVTM and CDR2 is ANQGSEA. The CDR3 DNA sequence: TGCAGCGCTAGCGGGGGAACCTACAATGAGCAGTTCTTC. Encoded protein: CSASGGTYNEQFF.

The rearrangement joins TRBV5-1 to TRBJ2-2; D possibly matches TRBD1 or TRBD2 (6 bases each). V was trimmed by 2 bases and J by 3 bases, leaving 8 bases between them. This CDR3 has 14 amino acids. Per the germline V gene, CDR1 is SGHRS and CDR2 is YFSETQ. The CDR3 sequence: CASSFGGHTGELFF. CDR3 nucleotide sequence: TGCGCCAGCAGCTTTGGGGGGCACACCGGGGAGCTGTTTTTT.

The chain is built from TRBV29-1 and TRBJ2-5; 11 nucleotides line up with TRBD2. This CDR3 is 15 amino acids long. Germline V gene data show CDR1 as SQVTM and CDR2 as ANQGSEA. Trimming removed 4 bases from V and 4 bases from J; junction bases left unmatched: 8. CDR3 DNA: TGCAGCGTTGGGGAACTAGCGGGAGTTTCAGAGACCCAGTACTTC. Translation: CSVGELAGVSETQYF.

This clone was counted only a few times. V is TRBV5-6 and J is TRBJ2-7; 7 bases line up with TRBD2. Per the germline V gene, CDR1 is SGHDT and CDR2 is YYEEEE. V gave up 0 bases and J gave up 7 bases; unmatched junction bases: 7. There are 14 residues in the CDR3. CDR3 residues: CASSLVTSRWEQYF. The CDR3 bases are TGTGCCAGCAGCTTGGTGACTAGCAGGTGGGAGCAGTACTTC.

The chain employs TRBV6-1 and TRBJ1-6; 10 bases agree with TRBD1. CDR3 length: 15 amino acids. V was pared by 1 base and J by 7 bases, with 1 base of the junction left unmatched. The V gene's germline CDR1 is MNHNS and CDR2 SASEGT. The CDR3 DNA follows: TGTGCCAGCAGTGAAGTGACAGGGGGCAATTCACCCCTCCACTTT. Translation: CASSEVTGGNSPLHF.

A few counts support this clone. The CDR3 here is CASSEGDSSYEQYV. CDR3 DNA: TGTGCCAGCAGTGAAGGGGACTCCTCCTACGAGCAGTACGTC. The chain couples TRBV6-1 to TRBJ2-7; D perhaps matches TRBD2 (6 bases). The CDR3 runs to 14 residues. Between the trimmed V and J ends, which lost 1 base and 0 bases, there was a span of 7 bases. Germline V CDR1 and CDR2: MNHNS, SASEGT.

The J gene is TRBJ2-1, the V gene TRBV10-2; 10 bases are shared with TRBD2. This CDR3 is built from 16 residues. The ends lost 6 bases at V and 7 bases at J; junction bases unmatched: 12. Germline V CDR1 and CDR2: WSHSY, SAAADI. The DNA of the CDR3 is TGCGCCAGCAGGGAACAAGCGGGAGGGCTTGGGAATGAGCAGTTCTTC. Translating it yields CASREQAGGLGNEQFF.

The chain links TRBV11-2 to TRBJ1-3; 10 bases are a match to TRBD1. This CDR3 has 14 residues. V dropped 6 bases and J dropped 7; count of bases not matched to a gene: 6. Per the germline V gene, CDR1 is SGHAT and CDR2 is FQNNGV. Here the CDR3 DNA reads TGTGCCAGCAGACACCCGGGACAGGGGAACACCATATATTTT. The encoded protein is CASRHPGQGNTIYF. Full variable domain (outside the CDR3, taken from reference TRBV11-2 and TRBJ1-3): EAGVAQSPRYKIIEKRQSVAFWCNPISGHATLYWYQQILGQGPKLLIQFQNNGVVDDSQLPKDRFSAERLKGVDSTLKIQPAKLEDSAVYLCASRHPGQGNTIYFGEGSWLTVV.

In DNA, the CDR3 is TGTGCCAGCAGTGACAACAGGGACGTTAACTATGGCTACACCTTC. Its protein product is CASSDNRDVNYGYTF. This rearrangement joins TRBV6-6 to TRBJ1-2, with D perhaps TRBD1 (6 bases). Germline V lookup: CDR1 MNHNY, CDR2 SVGAGI (reference sequence). V lost 5 bases to trimming and J lost 1 base, with 14 bases between them. CDR3 length: 15 residues.

The chain is built from TRBV5-1 and TRBJ2-5; a possible D gene is TRBD2 (5 bases). V lost 6 bases and J 2 bases, leaving 11 bases between the germline ends. CDR3 length equals 13 residues. The V gene's germline CDR1 is SGHRS and CDR2 YFSETQ. CDR3 in DNA: TGCGCCAGCACCGCACTAGAACAAGAGACCCAGTACTTC. It codes for CASTALEQETQYF.

The chain combines TRBV29-1 with TRBJ2-7; 11 positions agree with TRBD1. Trimming at V came to 5 bases and at J to 6 bases, leaving 9 bases not matched to a gene. CDR1 SQVTM and CDR2 ANQGSEA come from the germline V gene. The CDR3 loop spans 14 amino acids. The CDR3 spells CSVIQRDRGGEQYF. The CDR3 DNA reads TGCAGCGTTATACAGAGGGACAGGGGGGGCGAGCAGTACTTC.